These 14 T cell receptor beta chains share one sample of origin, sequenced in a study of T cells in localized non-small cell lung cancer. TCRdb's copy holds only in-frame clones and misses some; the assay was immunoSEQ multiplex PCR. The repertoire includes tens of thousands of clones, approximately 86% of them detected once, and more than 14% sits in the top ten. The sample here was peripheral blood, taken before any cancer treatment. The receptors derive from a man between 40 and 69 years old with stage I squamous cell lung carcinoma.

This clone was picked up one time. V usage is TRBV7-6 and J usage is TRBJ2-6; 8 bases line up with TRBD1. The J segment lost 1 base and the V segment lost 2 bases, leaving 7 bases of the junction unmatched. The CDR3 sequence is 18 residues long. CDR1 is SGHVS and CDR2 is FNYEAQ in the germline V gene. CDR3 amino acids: CASSLLFQGASGANVLTF. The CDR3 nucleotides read TGTGCCAGCAGCTTACTCTTTCAGGGGGCATCTGGGGCCAACGTCCTGACTTTC.

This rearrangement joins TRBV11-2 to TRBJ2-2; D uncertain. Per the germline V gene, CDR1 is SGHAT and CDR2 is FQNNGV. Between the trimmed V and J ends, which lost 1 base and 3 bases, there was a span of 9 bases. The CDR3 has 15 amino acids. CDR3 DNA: TGTGCCAGCAGCTTAGGCAGGACGGACACCGGGGAGCTGTTTTTT. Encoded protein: CASSLGRTDTGELFF.

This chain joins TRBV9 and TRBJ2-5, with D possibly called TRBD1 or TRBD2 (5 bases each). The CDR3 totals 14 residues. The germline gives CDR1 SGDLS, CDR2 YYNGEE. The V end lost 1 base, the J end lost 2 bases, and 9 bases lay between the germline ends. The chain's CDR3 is CASSVNGAQETQYF. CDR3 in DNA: TGTGCCAGCAGCGTAAACGGGGCACAAGAGACCCAGTACTTC.

In DNA form, the CDR3 reads TGCAGCGTTGCTGGGGGGCTGACGTCCTACGAGCAGTACTTC. Translated: CSVAGGLTSYEQYF. The rearrangement joins TRBV29-1 to TRBJ2-7; D assignment may be TRBD1 or TRBD2 (6 bases each). Trimming shortened V by 4 bases and J by 1 base, and 14 bases separated the two germline ends. The CDR3 is 14 residues long. Germline CDR1 is SQVTM and CDR2 is ANQGSEA.

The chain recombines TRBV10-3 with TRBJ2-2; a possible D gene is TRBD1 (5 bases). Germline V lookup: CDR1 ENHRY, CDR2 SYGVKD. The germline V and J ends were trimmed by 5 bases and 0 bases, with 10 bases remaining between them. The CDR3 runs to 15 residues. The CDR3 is CAISQDIPNTGELFF. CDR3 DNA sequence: TGTGCCATCAGTCAGGACATTCCGAACACCGGGGAGCTGTTTTTT.

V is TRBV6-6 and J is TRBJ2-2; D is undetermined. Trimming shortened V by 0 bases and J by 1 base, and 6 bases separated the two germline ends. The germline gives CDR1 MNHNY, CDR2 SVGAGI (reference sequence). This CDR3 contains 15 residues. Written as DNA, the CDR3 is TGTGCCAGCAGTTACTCCGGCAGGAACACCGGGGAGCTGTTTTTT. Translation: CASSYSGRNTGELFF.

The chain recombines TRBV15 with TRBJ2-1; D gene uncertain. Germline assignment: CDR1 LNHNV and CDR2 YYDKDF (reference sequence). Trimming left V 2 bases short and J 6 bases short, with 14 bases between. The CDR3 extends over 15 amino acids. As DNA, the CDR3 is TGTGCCACCAGCAGATTAGGGCTGGGTTCCAATGAGCAGTTCTTC. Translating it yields CATSRLGLGSNEQFF.

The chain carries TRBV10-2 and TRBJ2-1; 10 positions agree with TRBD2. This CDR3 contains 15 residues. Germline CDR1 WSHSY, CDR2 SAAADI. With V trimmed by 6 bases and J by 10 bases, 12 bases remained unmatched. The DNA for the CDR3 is TGCGCCAGCAGCGCCGGGACTAGCGATCTATCGGAGCAGTTCTTC. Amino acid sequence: CASSAGTSDLSEQFF.

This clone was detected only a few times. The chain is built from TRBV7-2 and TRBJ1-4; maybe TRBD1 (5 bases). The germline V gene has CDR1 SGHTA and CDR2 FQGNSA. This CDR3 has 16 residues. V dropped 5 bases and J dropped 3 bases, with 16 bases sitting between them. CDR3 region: CASSKRVGGANEKLFF. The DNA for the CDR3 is TGTGCCAGCAGCAAGAGGGTCGGGGGAGCTAATGAAAAACTGTTTTTT.

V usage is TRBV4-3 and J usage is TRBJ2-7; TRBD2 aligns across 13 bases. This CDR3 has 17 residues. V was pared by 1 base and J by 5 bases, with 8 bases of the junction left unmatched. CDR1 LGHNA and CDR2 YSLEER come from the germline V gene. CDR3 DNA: TGCGCCAGCAGCCAAGGTTGGACTAGCGGGGGTATAGACGAGCAGTACTTC. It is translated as CASSQGWTSGGIDEQYF.

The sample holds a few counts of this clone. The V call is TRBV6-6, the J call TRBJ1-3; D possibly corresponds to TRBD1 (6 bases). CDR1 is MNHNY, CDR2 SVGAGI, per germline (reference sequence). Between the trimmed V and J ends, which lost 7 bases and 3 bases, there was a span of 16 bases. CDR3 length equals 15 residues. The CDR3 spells CASTPGAPGGNTIYF. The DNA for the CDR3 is TGTGCCAGCACTCCGGGGGCCCCCGGTGGAAACACCATATATTTT.

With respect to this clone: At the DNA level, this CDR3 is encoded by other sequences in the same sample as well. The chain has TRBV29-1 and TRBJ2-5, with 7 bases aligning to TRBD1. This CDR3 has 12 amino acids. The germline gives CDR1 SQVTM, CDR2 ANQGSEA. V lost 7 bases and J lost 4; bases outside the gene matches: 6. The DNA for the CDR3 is TGCAGCGGACGACAGGGTCGAGAGACCCAGTACTTC. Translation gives CSGRQGRETQYF. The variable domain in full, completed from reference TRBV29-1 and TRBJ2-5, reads SAVISQKPSRDICQRGTSLTIQCQVDSQVTMMFWYRQQPGQSLTLIATANQGSEATYESGFVIDKFPISRPNLTFSTLTVSNMSPEDSSIYLCSGRQGRETQYFGPGTRLLVL.

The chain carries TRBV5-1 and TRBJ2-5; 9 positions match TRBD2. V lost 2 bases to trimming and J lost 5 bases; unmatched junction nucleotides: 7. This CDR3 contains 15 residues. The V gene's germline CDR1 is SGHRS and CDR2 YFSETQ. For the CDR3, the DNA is TGCGCCAGCAGCTTTCTGCGGGGGGGCCGGGAGACCCAGTACTTC. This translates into CASSFLRGGRETQYF.

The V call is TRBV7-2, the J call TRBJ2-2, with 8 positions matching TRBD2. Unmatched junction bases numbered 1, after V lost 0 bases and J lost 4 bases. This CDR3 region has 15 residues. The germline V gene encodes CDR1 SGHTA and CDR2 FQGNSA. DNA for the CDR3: TGTGCCAGCAGCTTAGCCCTAGCGGGCACCGGGGAGCTGTTTTTT. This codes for CASSLALAGTGELFF. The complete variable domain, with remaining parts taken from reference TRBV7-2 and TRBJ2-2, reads GAGVSQSPSNKVTEKGKDVELRCDPISGHTALYWYRQSLGQGLEFLIYFQGNSAPDKSGLPSDRFSAERTGGSVSTLTIQRTQQEDSAVYLCASSLALAGTGELFFGEGSRLTVL.